Following are 16 T cell receptor beta chains from one sample sequenced in a study of cytotoxic CD8 clonotypes in ibrutinib-treated CLL. Libraries were prepared by immunoSEQ multiplex PCR; TCRdb keeps only in-frame clonotypes and omits some of them. The sample carries over 150,000 clones, 81% recorded once. Material: PBMCs, obtained after 12 months of ibrutinib treatment. These receptor sequences come from a human donor with chronic lymphocytic leukemia.

The chain is built from TRBV28 and TRBJ2-7; either TRBD1 or TRBD2 may fit D (5 bases each). Germline V gives CDR1 MDHEN, CDR2 SYDVKM. The CDR3 consists of 15 residues. The V end lost 4 bases, the J end lost 3 bases, and 16 bases lay between the germline ends. CDR3: CASSSGLTDGYEQYF. Here the CDR3 DNA reads TGTGCCAGCAGTTCGGGGCTTACCGACGGCTACGAGCAGTACTTC.

The rearrangement uses TRBV27 and TRBJ1-4; 9 bases agree with TRBD1. The CDR3 extends over 19 amino acids. The V and J ends lost 7 bases and 5 bases, in that order; junction bases with no gene match: 20. Germline loops: CDR1 MNHEY, CDR2 SMNVEV (reference sequence). The DNA of the CDR3 is TGTGCCAGCACGGGGGTTGGGACAGGGTTATCAGGGCCCAATGAAAAACTGTTTTTT. Protein product: CASTGVGTGLSGPNEKLFF.

The V and J genes are TRBV10-3 and TRBJ2-7; D might be TRBD2 (5 bases). Germline-derived CDR1 and CDR2 are ENHRY and SYGVKD. V lost 6 bases, J lost 0 bases, and 24 bases lay in between. The CDR3 runs to 18 residues. Written as DNA, the CDR3 is TGTGCCATCAGAAACCAGGAGGAGCTTCGGTCCAGCTCCTACGAGCAGTACTTC. Protein sequence: CAIRNQEELRSSSYEQYF.

This chain connects TRBV5-1 to TRBJ2-7; a possible D gene is TRBD2 (6 bases). Between the trimmed V and J ends, which lost 4 bases and 6 bases, there was a span of 17 bases. In germline, CDR1 is SGHRS, CDR2 YFSETQ. There are 14 residues in the CDR3. The CDR3 bases are TGCGCCAGCAGCGGCCTGGGGGACTTTGGCGAGCAGTACTTC. Translation gives CASSGLGDFGEQYF.

Concerning this clone itself: Compared with germline, one end of the junction differs, possibly owing to a read error. J is TRBJ1-2 and V is TRBV18; 7 bases line up with TRBD1. Per germline, CDR1 KGHSH and CDR2 LQKENI. The CDR3 spans 14 residues. The CDR3 here is CASSPQGSNYGYTF. DNA for the CDR3: TGTGCCAGCTCCCCACAGGGGTCTAACTATGGCTACACCTTC. Based on the CDR3 plus reference TRBV18 and TRBJ1-2, the full variable domain is NAGVMQNPRHLVRRRGQEARLRCSPMKGHSHVYWYRQLPEEGLKFMVYLQKENIIDESGMPKERFSAEFPKEGPSILRIQQVVRGDSAAYFCASSPQGSNYGYTFGSGTRLTVV.

V is TRBV7-9 and J is TRBJ1-2, with a weak D call TRBD1 (5 bases). The V end lost 2 bases, the J end lost 4 bases, and 11 bases lay between the germline ends. The germline V gene encodes CDR1 SEHNR and CDR2 FQNEAQ (reference sequence). CDR3 length: 14 amino acids. CDR3 DNA: TGTGCCAGCAGCTTACTCTCAGGGTCCTATGGCTACACCTTC. Its translation: CASSLLSGSYGYTF. Using reference TRBV7-9 and TRBJ1-2 for the parts outside the CDR3, the full variable domain is DTGVSQNPRHKITKRGQNVTFRCDPISEHNRLYWYRQTLGQGPEFLTYFQNEAQLEKSRLLSDRFSAERPKGSFSTLEIQRTEQGDSAMYLCASSLLSGSYGYTFGSGTRLTVV.

The chain links TRBV6-6 to TRBJ2-3; perhaps TRBD1 as D (5 bases). Germline CDR1 is MNHNY and CDR2 is SVGAGI (reference sequence). The CDR3 loop spans 14 amino acids. The V gene lost 6 bases and the J gene lost 0 bases, with 10 bases spanning the gap. CDR3 loop: CASREGASTDTQYF. DNA for the CDR3: TGTGCCAGCAGAGAAGGGGCTAGCACAGATACGCAGTATTTT.

This chain links TRBV5-1 with TRBJ1-2; TRBD1 matches 8 bases. The CDR3 is 15 amino acids. Germline V CDR1 and CDR2: SGHRS, YFSETQ. After removal of 0 bases from V and 2 bases from J, the junction contained 3 bases not matched to a gene. The CDR3 DNA follows: TGCGCCAGCAGCTTGGGGCAGGGGGCGAACTATGGCTACACCTTC. It is translated as CASSLGQGANYGYTF.

The genes are TRBV27 and TRBJ2-7; no clear D. The ends were cut back, 4 bases at V and 0 bases at J, with 19 bases in the middle. This CDR3 region has 17 residues. Germline V gene data show CDR1 as MNHEY and CDR2 as SMNVEV (reference sequence). The CDR3 loop is CASSSSRSRFTSYEQYF. CDR3 DNA: TGTGCCAGCAGTTCTTCCCGTAGTCGATTTACCTCCTACGAGCAGTACTTC.

This clone was detected a few times. The chain carries TRBV14 and TRBJ2-2, with TRBD2 matching over 13 bases. Germline values: CDR1 SGHDN, CDR2 FVKESK. Trimming took 2 bases from V and 4 from J; bases not matched to a gene: 7. This CDR3 has 18 amino acids. CDR3 in amino acids: CASSQLAGLAGFTGELFF. CDR3 nucleotide sequence: TGTGCCAGCAGCCAATTGGCGGGACTAGCGGGATTCACCGGGGAGCTGTTTTTT.

The chain is built from TRBV19 and TRBJ1-2; D is unclear. CDR3 length: 14 residues. CDR1 and CDR2 from the germline V gene are LNHDA and SQIVND (reference sequence). The V gene lost 6 bases and the J gene lost 0 bases, with 11 bases spanning the gap. The CDR3 is CASRKIPANYGYTF. CDR3 sequence (DNA): TGTGCCAGTAGGAAGATTCCCGCTAACTATGGCTACACCTTC. Variable domain in full (rest from reference TRBV19 and TRBJ1-2): DGGITQSPKYLFRKEGQNVTLSCEQNLNHDAMYWYRQDPGQGLRLIYYSQIVNDFQKGDIAEGYSVSREKKESFPLTVTSAQKNPTAFYLCASRKIPANYGYTFGSGTRLTVV.

A single count supports this clone. The CDR3 DNA follows: TGTGCCAGCAGCTTAGGAGGAGCTAACTATGGCTACACCTTC. Amino acid sequence: CASSLGGANYGYTF. The chain employs TRBV7-9 and TRBJ1-2; D gene uncertain. The CDR3 spans 14 residues. V was trimmed by 1 base and J by 0 bases, leaving 6 bases between them. Germline CDR1 and CDR2: SEHNR and FQNEAQ (reference sequence).

V usage is TRBV7-9 and J usage is TRBJ1-2; TRBD1 agrees at 9 bases. The CDR3 extends over 15 amino acids. The V segment lost 4 bases and the J segment 0 bases; nucleotides outside the gene matches: 3. The germline V gene has CDR1 SEHNR and CDR2 FQNEAQ (reference sequence). The CDR3 protein is CASSSRDRANYGYTF. As DNA, the CDR3 is TGTGCCAGCAGCTCCCGGGACAGGGCTAACTATGGCTACACCTTC.

This clone occurred a few times. The chain combines TRBV18 with TRBJ1-5; D gene uncertain. Germline CDR1 and CDR2: KGHSH and LQKENI. This CDR3 comprises 16 residues. The ends were cut back, 3 bases at V and 2 bases at J, with 14 bases in the middle. The CDR3 sequence: CASSPPSGSGNQPQHF. In DNA, the CDR3 is TGTGCCAGCTCACCTCCTTCGGGGTCTGGCAATCAGCCCCAGCATTTT.

The chain carries TRBV2 and TRBJ1-6; D might be TRBD1 (5 bases). V was clipped by 11 bases and J by 0 bases, with 17 bases between them. Looked up from germline, CDR1 is SNHLY and CDR2 is FYNNEI. The CDR3 consists of 16 residues. The CDR3 loop is CASRRGSSSYNSPLHF. CDR3 sequence (DNA): TGTGCCTCACGAAGGGGCTCTAGCTCCTATAATTCACCCCTCCACTTT.

This clone has only a few counts. The V call is TRBV15, the J call TRBJ2-3; 7 bases align to TRBD1. The V gene end was trimmed by 1 base and the J gene end by 2 bases; junction bases not matched to a gene: 6. Germline V gene data show CDR1 as LNHNV and CDR2 as YYDKDF (reference sequence). The CDR3 sequence is 16 residues long. This CDR3 reads CATSRARDSSTDTQYF. In nucleotides, the CDR3 is TGTGCCACCAGCAGAGCCAGGGACAGCTCCACAGATACGCAGTATTTT. Variable domain in full (rest from reference TRBV15 and TRBJ2-3): DAMVIQNPRYQVTQFGKPVTLSCSQTLNHNVMYWYQQKSSQAPKLLFHYYDKDFNNEADTPDNFQSRRPNTSFCFLDIRSPGLGDTAMYLCATSRARDSSTDTQYFGPGTRLTVL.